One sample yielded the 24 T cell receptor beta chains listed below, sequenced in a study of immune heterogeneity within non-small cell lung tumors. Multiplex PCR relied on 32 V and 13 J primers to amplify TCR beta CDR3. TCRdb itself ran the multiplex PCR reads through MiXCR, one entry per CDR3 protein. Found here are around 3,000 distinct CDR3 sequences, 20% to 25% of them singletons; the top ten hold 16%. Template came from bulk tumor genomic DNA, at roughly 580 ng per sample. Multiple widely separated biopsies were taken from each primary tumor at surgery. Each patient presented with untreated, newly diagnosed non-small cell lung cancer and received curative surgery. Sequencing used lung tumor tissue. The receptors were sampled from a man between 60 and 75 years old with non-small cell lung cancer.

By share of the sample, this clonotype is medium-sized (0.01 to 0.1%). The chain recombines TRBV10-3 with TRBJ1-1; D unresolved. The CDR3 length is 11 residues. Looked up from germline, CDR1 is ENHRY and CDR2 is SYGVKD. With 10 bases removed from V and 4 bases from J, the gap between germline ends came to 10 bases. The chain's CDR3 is CATGLGTEAFF. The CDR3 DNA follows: TGTGCCACCGGGTTGGGCACTGAAGCTTTCTTT.

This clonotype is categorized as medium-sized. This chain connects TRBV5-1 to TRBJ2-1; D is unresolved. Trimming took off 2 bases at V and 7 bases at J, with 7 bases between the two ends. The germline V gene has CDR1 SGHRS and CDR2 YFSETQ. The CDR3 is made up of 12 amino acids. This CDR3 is CASSFGPNEQFF. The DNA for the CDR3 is TGCGCCAGCAGCTTTGGCCCTAATGAGCAGTTCTTC.

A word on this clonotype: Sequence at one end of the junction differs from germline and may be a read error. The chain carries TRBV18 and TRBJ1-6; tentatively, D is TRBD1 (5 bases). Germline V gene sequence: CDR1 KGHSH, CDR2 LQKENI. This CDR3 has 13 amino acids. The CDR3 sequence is CASSTDRNSALHF. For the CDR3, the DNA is TGTGCCAGCTCAACTGACAGAAATTCAGCCCTACACTTT.

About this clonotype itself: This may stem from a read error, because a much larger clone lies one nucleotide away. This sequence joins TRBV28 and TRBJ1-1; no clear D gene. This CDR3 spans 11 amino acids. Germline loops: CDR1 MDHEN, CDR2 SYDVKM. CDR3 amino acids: CAISFTRTAFF. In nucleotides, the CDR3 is TGTGCCATCAGTTTTACCAGGACCGCTTTCTTT.

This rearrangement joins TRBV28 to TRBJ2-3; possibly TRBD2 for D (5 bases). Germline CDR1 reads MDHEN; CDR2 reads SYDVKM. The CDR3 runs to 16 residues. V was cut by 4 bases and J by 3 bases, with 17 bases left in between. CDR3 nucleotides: TGTGCCAGCAGTTCCACAGAGGGATTCATGACAGATACGCAGTATTTT. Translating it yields CASSSTEGFMTDTQYF.

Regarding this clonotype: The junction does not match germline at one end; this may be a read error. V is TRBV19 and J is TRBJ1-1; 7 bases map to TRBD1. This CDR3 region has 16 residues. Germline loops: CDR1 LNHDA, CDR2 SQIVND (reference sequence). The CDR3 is CASSITGVDSGTVASF. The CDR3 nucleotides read TGTGCCAGTAGTATCACAGGGGTTGACTCCGGCACTGTAGCTTCCTTT.

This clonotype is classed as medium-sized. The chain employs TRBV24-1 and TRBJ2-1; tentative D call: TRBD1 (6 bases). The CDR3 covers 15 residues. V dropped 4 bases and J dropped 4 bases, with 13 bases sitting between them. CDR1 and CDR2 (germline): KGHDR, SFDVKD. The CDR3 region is CATSDQGHLYNEQFF. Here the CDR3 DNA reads TGTGCCACCAGTGACCAGGGACACTTATACAATGAGCAGTTCTTC.

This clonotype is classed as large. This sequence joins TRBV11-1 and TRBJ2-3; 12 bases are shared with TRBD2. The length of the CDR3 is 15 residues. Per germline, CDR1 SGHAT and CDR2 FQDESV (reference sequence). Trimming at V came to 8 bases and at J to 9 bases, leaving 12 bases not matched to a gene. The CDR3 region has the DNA TGTGCCAGCTCGAAAAGACTAGCGGGAGCAGGAACGCAGTATTTT. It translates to CASSKRLAGAGTQYF.

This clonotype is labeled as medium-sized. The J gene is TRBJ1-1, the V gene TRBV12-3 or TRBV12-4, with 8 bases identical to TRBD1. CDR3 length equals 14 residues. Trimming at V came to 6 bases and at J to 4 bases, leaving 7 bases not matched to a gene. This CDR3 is CASRLTDRGTEAFF. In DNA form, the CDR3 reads TGTGCCAGCAGACTCACCGACAGGGGCACTGAAGCTTTCTTT.

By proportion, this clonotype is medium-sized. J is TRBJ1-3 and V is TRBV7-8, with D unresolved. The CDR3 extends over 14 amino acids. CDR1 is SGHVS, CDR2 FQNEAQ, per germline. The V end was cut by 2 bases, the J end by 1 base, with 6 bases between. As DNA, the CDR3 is TGTGCCAGCAGCTTAACCGGGTCTGGAAACACCATATATTTT. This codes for CASSLTGSGNTIYF.

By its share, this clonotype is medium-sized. The CDR3 protein is CASSLGGGSALNEQFF. The CDR3 region has the DNA TGTGCCAGCAGCTTAGGGGGCGGGAGCGCTCTTAATGAGCAGTTCTTC. This rearrangement joins TRBV7-8 to TRBJ2-1; 7 bases match TRBD2. After removal of 1 base from V and 7 bases from J, the junction contained 10 bases not matched to a gene. CDR3 size: 16 residues. Germline CDR1 SGHVS, CDR2 FQNEAQ.

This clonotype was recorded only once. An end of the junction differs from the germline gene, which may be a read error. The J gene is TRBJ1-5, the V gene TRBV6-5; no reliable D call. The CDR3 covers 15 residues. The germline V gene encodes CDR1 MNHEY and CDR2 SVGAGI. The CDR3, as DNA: TGTGCCAGCAGTTCTCGACCGGAGTGCAATCAGCCCCCGCATTTT. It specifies CASSSRPECNQPPHF.

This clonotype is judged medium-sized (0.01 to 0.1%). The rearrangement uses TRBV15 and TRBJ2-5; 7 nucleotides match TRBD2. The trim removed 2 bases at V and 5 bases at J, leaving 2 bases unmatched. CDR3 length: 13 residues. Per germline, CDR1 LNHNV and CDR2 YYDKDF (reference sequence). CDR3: CATSRFGGETQYF. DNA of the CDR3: TGTGCCACCAGCAGATTCGGGGGGGAGACCCAGTACTTC. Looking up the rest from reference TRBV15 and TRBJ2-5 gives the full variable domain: DAMVIQNPRYQVTQFGKPVTLSCSQTLNHNVMYWYQQKSSQAPKLLFHYYDKDFNNEADTPDNFQSRRPNTSFCFLDIRSPGLGDTAMYLCATSRFGGETQYFGPGTRLLVL.

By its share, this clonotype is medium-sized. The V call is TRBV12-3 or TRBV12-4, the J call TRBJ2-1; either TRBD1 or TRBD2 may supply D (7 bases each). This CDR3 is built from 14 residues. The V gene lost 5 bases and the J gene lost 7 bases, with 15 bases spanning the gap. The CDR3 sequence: CASSQGGTTNEQFF. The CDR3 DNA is TGTGCCAGCAGTCAGGGGGGGACTACGAATGAGCAGTTCTTC.

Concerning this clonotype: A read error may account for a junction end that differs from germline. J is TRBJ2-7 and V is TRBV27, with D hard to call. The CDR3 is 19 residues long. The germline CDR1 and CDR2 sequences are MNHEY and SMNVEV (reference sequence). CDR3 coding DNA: TGTGCCAGCAGTCTAGGCGAGCCCAAGATTTACGCGAGACCCTACGAGCAGTGCTTC. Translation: CASSLGEPKIYARPYEQCF.

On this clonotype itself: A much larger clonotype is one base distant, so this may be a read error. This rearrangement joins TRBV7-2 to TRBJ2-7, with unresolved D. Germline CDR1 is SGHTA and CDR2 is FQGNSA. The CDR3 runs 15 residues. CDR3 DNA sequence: TGTGCCAGCAGCTTAGGGGGTAGGATCGCCTACGAGGAGTACTTC. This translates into CASSLGGRIAYEEYF.

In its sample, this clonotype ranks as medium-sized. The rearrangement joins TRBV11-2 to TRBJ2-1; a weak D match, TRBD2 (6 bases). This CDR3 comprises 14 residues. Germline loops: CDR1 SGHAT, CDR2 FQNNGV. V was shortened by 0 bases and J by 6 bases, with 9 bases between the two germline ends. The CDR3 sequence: CASSLDRESNEQFF. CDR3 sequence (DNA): TGTGCCAGCAGCTTAGACCGGGAGAGCAATGAGCAGTTCTTC.

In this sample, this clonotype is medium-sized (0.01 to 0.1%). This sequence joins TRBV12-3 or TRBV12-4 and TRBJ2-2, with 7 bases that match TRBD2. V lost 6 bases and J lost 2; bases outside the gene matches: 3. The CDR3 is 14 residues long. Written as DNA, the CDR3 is TGTGCCAGCAGCCCTAGCGGTAACACCGGGGAGCTGTTTTTT. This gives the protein CASSPSGNTGELFF.

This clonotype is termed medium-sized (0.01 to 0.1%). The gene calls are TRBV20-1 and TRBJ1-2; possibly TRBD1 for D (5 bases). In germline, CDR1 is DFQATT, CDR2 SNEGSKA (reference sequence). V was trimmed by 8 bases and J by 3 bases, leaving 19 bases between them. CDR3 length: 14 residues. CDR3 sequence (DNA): TGCAGTTTGGGGGGGGGGACCGAATACTATGGCTACACCTTC. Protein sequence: CSLGGGTEYYGYTF.

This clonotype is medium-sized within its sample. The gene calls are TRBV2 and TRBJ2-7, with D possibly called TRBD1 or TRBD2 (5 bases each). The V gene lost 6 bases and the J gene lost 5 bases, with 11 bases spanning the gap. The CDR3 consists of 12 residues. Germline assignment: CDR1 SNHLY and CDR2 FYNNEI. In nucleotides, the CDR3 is TGTGCCAGCAGGAGGGGTACAGACGAGCAGTACTTC. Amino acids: CASRRGTDEQYF. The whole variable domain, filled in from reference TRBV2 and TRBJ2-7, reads EPEVTQTPSHQVTQMGQEVILRCVPISNHLYFYWYRQILGQKVEFLVSFYNNEISEKSEIFDDQFSVERPDGSNFTLKIRSTKLEDSAMYFCASRRGTDEQYFGPGTRLTVT.

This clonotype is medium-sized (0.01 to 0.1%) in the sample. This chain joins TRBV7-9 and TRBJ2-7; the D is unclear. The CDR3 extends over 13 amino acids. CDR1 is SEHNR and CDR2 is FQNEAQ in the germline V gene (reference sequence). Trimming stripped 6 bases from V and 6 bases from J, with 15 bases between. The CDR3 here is CASSSSDRREQYF. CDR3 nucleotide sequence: TGTGCCAGCAGTTCATCCGACCGACGCGAGCAGTACTTC.

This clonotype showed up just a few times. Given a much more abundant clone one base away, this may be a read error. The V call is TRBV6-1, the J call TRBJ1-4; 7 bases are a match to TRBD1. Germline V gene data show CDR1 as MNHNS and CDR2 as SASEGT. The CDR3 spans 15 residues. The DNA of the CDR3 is TGTGCCAGCGGTGAAGCCTGGGACAGAAATGAAAAACTGTTTTTT. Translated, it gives CASGEAWDRNEKLFF.

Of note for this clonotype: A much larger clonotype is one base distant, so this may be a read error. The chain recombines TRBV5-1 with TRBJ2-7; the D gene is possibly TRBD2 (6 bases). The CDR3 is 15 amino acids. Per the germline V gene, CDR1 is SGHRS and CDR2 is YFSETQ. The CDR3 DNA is TGCGCCAGCAGCTTGGCTGGGGGGATCTCCTACGAGAAGTACTTC. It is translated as CASSLAGGISYEKYF.

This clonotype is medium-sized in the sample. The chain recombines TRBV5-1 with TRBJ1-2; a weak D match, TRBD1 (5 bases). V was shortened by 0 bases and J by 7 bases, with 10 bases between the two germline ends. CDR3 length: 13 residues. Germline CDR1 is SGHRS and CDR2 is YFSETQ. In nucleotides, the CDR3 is TGCGCCAGCAGCTTGGAAATGGGGGGTGGCTACACCTTC. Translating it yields CASSLEMGGGYTF.